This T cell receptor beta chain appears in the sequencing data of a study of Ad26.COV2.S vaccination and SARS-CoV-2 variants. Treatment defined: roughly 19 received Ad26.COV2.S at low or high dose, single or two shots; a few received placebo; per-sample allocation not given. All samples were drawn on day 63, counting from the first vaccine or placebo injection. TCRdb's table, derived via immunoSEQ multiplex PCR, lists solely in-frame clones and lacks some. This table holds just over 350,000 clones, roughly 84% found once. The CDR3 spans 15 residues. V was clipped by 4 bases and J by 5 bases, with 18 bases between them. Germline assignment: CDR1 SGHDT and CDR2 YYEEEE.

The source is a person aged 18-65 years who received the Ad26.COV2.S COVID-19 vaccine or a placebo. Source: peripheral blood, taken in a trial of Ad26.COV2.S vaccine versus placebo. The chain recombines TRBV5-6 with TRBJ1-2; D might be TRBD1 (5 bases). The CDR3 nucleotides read TGTGCCAGCAGCGCGGGGGTCTGGGTTGGGTATGGCTACACCTTC. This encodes CASSAGVWVGYGYTF.